This T cell receptor beta chain stems from a study of T cell repertoires in cytomegalovirus infection. The wider study: Epitope selection comprised recently identified HLA-C-restricted CMV epitopes and well-studied HLA-B-restricted CMV epitopes. TCR beta signatures that were public indicated CMV infection and matching HLA type. Study-level findings and limits: Summed frequency of public TCR beta families distinguished CMV carriers with the relevant HLA. HLA-C-restricted CMV-specific TCR beta clonotypes were dominant in the ex vivo response.

TCRdb passed the reads through MiXCR, listing each CDR3 protein once. The sample has roughly 120,000 distinct CDR3 sequences, 32% seen once. This CDR3 region has 15 residues. Germline V gene data show CDR1 as MNHEY and CDR2 as SMNVEV (reference sequence). Trimming at V came to 5 bases and at J to 4 bases, leaving 9 bases not matched to a gene. This clonotype has just a few counts. What it recognizes is unknown. The sample in question was CD8+ T cells from cultured PBMCs, obtained from culture after CMV antigen stimulation. The chain employs TRBV27 and TRBJ2-7, with 9 bases identical to TRBD1. The sequence derives from a human donor in good health (CMV status not recorded). Some clones in this sample may be carry-over from other donors' samples. The chain's CDR3 is CASSEATGGAYEQYF. In DNA form, the CDR3 reads TGTGCCAGCAGTGAAGCCACAGGGGGCGCTTACGAGCAGTACTTC.